Listed below are T cell receptor beta chains from one sample, sequenced in a study of T cells in Graves' hyperthyroidism and ophthalmopathy. MiXCR was run by TCRdb on the multiplex PCR reads, yielding one entry per CDR3 protein. Seen here are approximately 430,000 distinct CDR3 sequences, approximately 15% observed once, and the top ten hold 13% to 15%. Sequenced sample: blood. All receptors derive from a woman under 30 with Graves' hyperthyroidism. The CDR3 runs from the conserved cysteine through the conserved F or W. Each record gives: D gene, CDR3 length, J gene, clone size, V gene, CDR3 DNA, CDR3 protein. A D gene is named only where the DNA matches it firmly. Clone size is stated in some rows and not others, as once, few, many or a class when expanded.

D: NA; length: 15; J: TRBJ1-1; size: NA; V: TRBV5-1; DNA: TGCGCCAGCAGCTTGGTATGGACAGTGAACACTGAAGCTTTCTTT; CDR3: CASSLVWTVNTEAFF
D: TRBD2; length: 15; J: TRBJ2-7; size: many; V: TRBV20-1; DNA: TGCAGTGCTAGTAGCGGGAGGGCCCAGGGGAGCGAGCAGTACTTC; CDR3: CSASSGRAQGSEQYF
D: TRBD1; length: 16; J: TRBJ1-2; size: few; V: TRBV4-3; DNA: TGCGCCAGCAGCCAAGATATCGCGACAGGGAACTATGGCTACACCTTC; CDR3: CASSQDIATGNYGYTF
D: TRBD1; length: 18; J: TRBJ2-1; size: many; V: TRBV11-3; DNA: TGTGCCAGCAGCATCACTCGACAGGGGAGACGGGTAGCGGCTAAGCAGTTCTTC; CDR3: CASSITRQGRRVAAKQFF
D: NA; length: 15; J: TRBJ2-3; size: NA; V: TRBV11-2; DNA: TGTGCCAGCACCATTAGCCCCTTTTCCGTAGATACGCAGTATTTT; CDR3: CASTISPFSVDTQYF
D: NA; length: 14; J: TRBJ1-2; size: many; V: TRBV9; DNA: TGTGCCAGCAGCGTATCTCCGGCAGCAGATGGCTACACCTTC; CDR3: CASSVSPAADGYTF
D: NA; length: 13; J: TRBJ2-3; size: NA; V: TRBV4-1; DNA: TGCGCCAGCAGCCAAGGGGCTCTCGATACGCAGTATTTT; CDR3: CASSQGALDTQYF
D: NA; length: 17; J: TRBJ2-1; size: NA; V: TRBV24-1; DNA: TGTGCCACCAGTGATTTCGGTTGGACGGGCGGTTACAATGAGCAGTTCTTC; CDR3: CATSDFGWTGGYNEQFF
D: NA; length: 15; J: TRBJ1-1; size: many; V: TRBV5-1; DNA: TGCGCCAGCAGCTTACTGACAGTGACGAACACTGAAGCTTTCTTT; CDR3: CASSLLTVTNTEAFF
D: TRBD1; length: 15; J: TRBJ2-7; size: few; V: TRBV19; DNA: TGTGCCAGTAGTATAGCCCCGACAGGGGCGATCGAGCAGTACTTC; CDR3: CASSIAPTGAIEQYF
D: NA; length: 15; J: TRBJ2-5; size: few; V: TRBV27; DNA: TGTGCCAGCAGTTTAAATGATGTTGCGACGGAGACCCAGTACTTC; CDR3: CASSLNDVATETQYF
D: TRBD2; length: 16; J: TRBJ2-2; size: NA; V: TRBV4-3; DNA: TGCGCCAGCAGCGAACGGACTAGCGGGGGCGGCGGGGAGCTGTTTTTT; CDR3: CASSERTSGGGGELFF
D: NA; length: 13; J: TRBJ2-1; size: many; V: TRBV29-1; DNA: TGCAGCGTAGGGGAAGGGGCATACAATGAGCAGTTCTTC; CDR3: CSVGEGAYNEQFF
D: NA; length: 14; J: TRBJ1-1; size: NA; V: TRBV20-1; DNA: TGCAGGGGGTCATGGGGCGACCTGAACACTGAAGCTTTCTTT; CDR3: CRGSWGDLNTEAFF
D: TRBD1; length: 15; J: TRBJ1-2; size: many; V: TRBV6-1; DNA: TGTGCCAGCAGTGAAGGGACAGGGGGAAGCTATGGCTACACCTTC; CDR3: CASSEGTGGSYGYTF
D: TRBD1; length: 14; J: TRBJ2-7; size: NA; V: TRBV12-3/TRBV12-4; DNA: TGTGCCAGCAGCGCGACAGGGGTGGTTGTAGAGCAGTACTTC; CDR3: CASSATGVVVEQYF
D: TRBD2; length: 16; J: TRBJ2-7; size: many; V: TRBV3-1; DNA: TGTGCCAGCAGCCTTCGGCGAGCGGGAGGGGGCAACGAGCAGTACTTC; CDR3: CASSLRRAGGGNEQYF
D: NA; length: 14; J: TRBJ2-7; size: few; V: TRBV5-1; DNA: TGCGCCAGCAGGTGGACCGTAGATAACTACGAGCAGTACTTC; CDR3: CASRWTVDNYEQYF
D: NA; length: 13; J: TRBJ2-5; size: NA; V: TRBV11-1; DNA: TGTGCCAGCAGCCCCGACAGAAACGGGGCCCAGTACTTC; CDR3: CASSPDRNGAQYF
D: TRBD1; length: 15; J: TRBJ2-1; size: many; V: TRBV28; DNA: TGTGCCAGCAACCGAGACAGGGTCCCCTACAATGAGCAGTTCTTC; CDR3: CASNRDRVPYNEQFF
D: NA; length: 15; J: TRBJ1-1; size: NA; V: TRBV6-2/TRBV6-3; DNA: TGTGCCAGCAGTGGTTCTCAGGATATGAACACTGAAGCTTTCTTT; CDR3: CASSGSQDMNTEAFF
D: TRBD1; length: 16; J: TRBJ2-2; size: few; V: TRBV2; DNA: TGTGCCAGCAGTGAAAGGGACAGGGGGCTCGGCGGGGAGCTGTTTTTT; CDR3: CASSERDRGLGGELFF
D: TRBD2; length: 15; J: TRBJ2-7; size: many; V: TRBV6-2/TRBV6-3; DNA: TGTGCCAGCAGACAAACGGGGACTAGCGGCTACGAGCAGTACTTC; CDR3: CASRQTGTSGYEQYF
D: TRBD2; length: 16; J: TRBJ2-1; size: NA; V: TRBV5-4; DNA: TGTGCCAGCAGCAGTAATAGCGGGGGGTCCTACAATGAGCAGTTCTTC; CDR3: CASSSNSGGSYNEQFF
D: TRBD2; length: 18; J: TRBJ2-3; size: NA; V: TRBV10-3; DNA: TGTGCCATCAGTGAGTCGACTAGCGGGGGGTATCGCACAGATACGCAGTATTTT; CDR3: CAISESTSGGYRTDTQYF
D: NA; length: 16; J: TRBJ2-5; size: many; V: TRBV28; DNA: TGTGCCAGCAGCCCGTTTGACAGGATGAAGGTAGAGACCCAGTACTTC; CDR3: CASSPFDRMKVETQYF
D: NA; length: 14; J: TRBJ1-2; size: few; V: TRBV19; DNA: TGTGCCAGTAGAATTCCGGGACTGATATATGGCTACACCTTC; CDR3: CASRIPGLIYGYTF
D: TRBD2; length: 16; J: TRBJ2-5; size: many; V: TRBV11-2; DNA: TGTGCCAGCAGCACCCCCTTAGGGCGGGAGTTTAAGACCCAGTACTTC; CDR3: CASSTPLGREFKTQYF
D: NA; length: 13; J: TRBJ1-3; size: many; V: TRBV27; DNA: TGTGCCAGCAGTACCGACTCTGGAAACACCATATATTTT; CDR3: CASSTDSGNTIYF
D: NA; length: 14; J: TRBJ2-7; size: many; V: TRBV11-2; DNA: TGTGCCAGCAGCATTTCCAGGACAGACTACGAGCAGTACTTC; CDR3: CASSISRTDYEQYF
D: TRBD1; length: 15; J: TRBJ2-3; size: NA; V: TRBV7-9; DNA: TGTGCCAGCAGCTCTGGACAGGGTGAACTGTATACGCAGTATTTT; CDR3: CASSSGQGELYTQYF
D: TRBD1; length: 15; J: TRBJ1-1; size: many; V: TRBV15; DNA: TGTGCCACCAGCGGAGGGGACAGGGGGCTAACTGAAGCTTTCTTT; CDR3: CATSGGDRGLTEAFF
D: NA; length: 15; J: TRBJ2-7; size: many; V: TRBV7-9; DNA: TGTGCCAGCAGCTTAGAAGGGGTGGTGGGCTACGAGCAGTACTTC; CDR3: CASSLEGVVGYEQYF
D: TRBD1; length: 14; J: TRBJ1-2; size: NA; V: TRBV9; DNA: TGTGCCAGCAGCGTAGAACAGGGGGACTATGGCTACACCTTC; CDR3: CASSVEQGDYGYTF
D: NA; length: 14; J: TRBJ2-7; size: NA; V: TRBV2; DNA: TGTGCCAGCAGTGAAGATAGACTGCCATACGAGCAGTACTTC; CDR3: CASSEDRLPYEQYF
D: NA; length: 13; J: TRBJ1-1; size: NA; V: TRBV19; DNA: TGTGCCAGTACGGGGGGGGGGAACACTGAAGCTTTCTTT; CDR3: CASTGGGNTEAFF
D: NA; length: 15; J: TRBJ1-3; size: NA; V: TRBV3-1; DNA: TGTGCCAGCAACCAAGCGACGAAAGGGGGAAACACCATATATTTT; CDR3: CASNQATKGGNTIYF
D: NA; length: 14; J: TRBJ1-6; size: NA; V: TRBV4-2; DNA: TGTGCCAGCGGGGAGCAGGGCTATAATTCACCCCTCCACTTT; CDR3: CASGEQGYNSPLHF
D: NA; length: 14; J: TRBJ2-1; size: many; V: TRBV20-1; DNA: TGCAGTGTCAAGGACTACATCTCCTACAATGAGCAGTTCTTC; CDR3: CSVKDYISYNEQFF
D: NA; length: 15; J: TRBJ2-1; size: NA; V: TRBV14; DNA: TGTGCCAGCAGCCAAGATTTCAGGGATTGGTATGAGCAGTTCTTC; CDR3: CASSQDFRDWYEQFF
D: NA; length: 13; J: TRBJ2-7; size: many; V: TRBV7-6; DNA: TGTGCCAGCAGCCCTTTAGCCGTTAGCGAGCAGTACTTC; CDR3: CASSPLAVSEQYF
D: NA; length: 13; J: TRBJ2-2; size: many; V: TRBV20-1; DNA: TGCAGTGCTAGCGGGCCGAACACCGGGGAGCTGTTTTTT; CDR3: CSASGPNTGELFF
D: TRBD2; length: 19; J: TRBJ2-1; size: many; V: TRBV12-3/TRBV12-4; DNA: TGTGCCAGCACTGCCCTGGGACTAGCGGGAGTTCGCGCCTACAATGAGCAGTTCTTC; CDR3: CASTALGLAGVRAYNEQFF
D: NA; length: 18; J: TRBJ1-2; size: few; V: TRBV4-3; DNA: TGCGCCAGCAGCCAAGATCCGGGGGCGAGGAGGTATGACTATGGCTACACCTTC; CDR3: CASSQDPGARRYDYGYTF
D: NA; length: 15; J: TRBJ2-2; size: few; V: TRBV19; DNA: TGTGCCAGTAGTATAAAGTCCCTGCAACCCGGGGAGCTGTTTTTT; CDR3: CASSIKSLQPGELFF
D: NA; length: 14; J: TRBJ2-3; size: few; V: TRBV6-4; DNA: TGTGCCAGCAGTGAGGACGGTTCCACAGATACGCAGTATTTT; CDR3: CASSEDGSTDTQYF
D: TRBD2; length: 16; J: TRBJ2-1; size: once; V: TRBV12-3/TRBV12-4; DNA: TGTGCCAGCAGTTTTTCCGGGGCGGGAGCCTACAATGAGCAGTTCTTC; CDR3: CASSFSGAGAYNEQFF
D: TRBD1; length: 16; J: TRBJ2-3; size: many; V: TRBV13; DNA: TGTGCCAGCAGCTTCGGGACAGGGGTCCTCACAGATACGCAGTATTTT; CDR3: CASSFGTGVLTDTQYF
D: NA; length: 15; J: TRBJ2-1; size: many; V: TRBV28; DNA: TGTGCCAGTAACATCGGCGCGGCAACCTACAATGAGCAGTTCTTC; CDR3: CASNIGAATYNEQFF
D: NA; length: 14; J: TRBJ1-1; size: many; V: TRBV14; DNA: TGTGCCAGCAGCCCCTGGACGGAAAACACTGAAGCTTTCTTT; CDR3: CASSPWTENTEAFF
D: NA; length: 13; J: TRBJ2-7; size: many; V: TRBV29-1; DNA: TGCAGCGCCCAGGGTGGGATTAGGTACGAGCAGTACTTC; CDR3: CSAQGGIRYEQYF
D: NA; length: 15; J: TRBJ2-5; size: many; V: TRBV5-1; DNA: TGCGCCAGCAGCTTGGACCTACCGTACCAAGAGACCCAGTACTTC; CDR3: CASSLDLPYQETQYF
D: NA; length: 13; J: TRBJ1-2; size: many; V: TRBV12-5; DNA: TGTGCTAGTGGTTTTCAGGGAGGCTATGGCTACACCTTC; CDR3: CASGFQGGYGYTF
D: NA; length: 15; J: TRBJ1-6; size: NA; V: TRBV20-1; DNA: TGCAGTGCTCCCCCGGAAAGAGCCTATAATTCACCCCTCCACTTT; CDR3: CSAPPERAYNSPLHF
D: NA; length: 13; J: TRBJ2-1; size: few; V: TRBV19; DNA: TGTGCCAGTAGTATACAGTCCTACAATGAGCAGTTCTTC; CDR3: CASSIQSYNEQFF
D: TRBD1; length: 16; J: TRBJ2-6; size: few; V: TRBV7-4; DNA: TGTGCCAGCAGTTTTAAGACAGGGTCTGGGGCCAACGTCCTGACTTTC; CDR3: CASSFKTGSGANVLTF
D: NA; length: 15; J: TRBJ2-7; size: NA; V: TRBV14; DNA: TGTGCCAGCAGCCAAGGAACGGTAGTAGCCTACGAGCAGTACTTC; CDR3: CASSQGTVVAYEQYF
D: NA; length: 12; J: TRBJ2-1; size: NA; V: TRBV28; DNA: TGTGCCAGCGGGCGGGGTCTCAATGAGCAGTTCTTC; CDR3: CASGRGLNEQFF